A selection of T cell receptor beta chains follows, all from one sample in a study of T cell responses to AZD1222 COVID-19 vaccine. Assay used: immunoSEQ multiplex PCR; TCRdb lists only in-frame clones, some missing. The sample gives about 170,000 clones, 80% to 95% of which show up once; over 1.5% is in the top ten. The sequenced sample was peripheral blood, obtained on day 0 of AZD1222 vaccination. Every receptor here comes from an adult in good health. Each CDR3 is given with its conserved first and last residue. Some rows mark clone size as missing; the rest say once, few, many or name a class of expanded clone.

j_call	v_call	clone_size	cdr3_aa
TRBJ1-2	TRBV2	-	CASRSSLDYGYTF
TRBJ1-5	TRBV6-1	-	CASSGQGNIAGNQPQHF
TRBJ1-2	TRBV12-3/TRBV12-4	-	CASTAGPRYGYTF
TRBJ2-3	TRBV9	-	CASSVDLGADTQYF
TRBJ1-4	TRBV6-5	-	CASTSGVGEKLFF
TRBJ2-7	TRBV5-4	few	CASSTGLAGDKQYF
TRBJ2-5	TRBV19	-	CASSRTGQETQYF
TRBJ1-2	TRBV3-1/TRBV3-2	-	CASSRVAEHNYGYTF
TRBJ2-1	TRBV4-2	-	CASSQPTSGPYNEQFF
TRBJ1-2	TRBV10-3	-	CAISEPGSGYGYTF
TRBJ2-2	TRBV7-2	-	CASSLSLALGGELFF
TRBJ2-2	TRBV7-2	-	CASSLIGGASTGELFF
TRBJ2-7	TRBV2	-	CASGDIGPEQYF
TRBJ1-6	TRBV9	-	CASRDPQGNLGSPLHF
TRBJ2-4	TRBV14	-	CASSPESPFMDIQYF
TRBJ2-3	TRBV3-1/TRBV3-2	-	CASSRTSGGEVDTQYF
TRBJ2-1	TRBV14	-	CASSRTPSNEQFF
TRBJ1-5	TRBV7-3	-	CASSSAQAGDQPQHF
TRBJ1-6	TRBV27	-	CASSSPFLGRGSPLHF
TRBJ2-7	TRBV18	-	CASSGTGNEQYF
TRBJ1-4	TRBV9	-	CASSPGGRSTNEKLFF
TRBJ1-5	TRBV6-5	-	CASSYSPDQPQHF
TRBJ2-2	TRBV12-5	-	CASGLALIQGANTGELFF
TRBJ1-2	TRBV30	-	CAWSHRDRVPRGYTF
TRBJ2-5	TRBV30	-	CAWGRETQYF
TRBJ1-6	TRBV12-3/TRBV12-4	-	CASSLTGNSPLHF
TRBJ2-5	TRBV18	-	CASSPPSQVETQYF
TRBJ2-7	TRBV11-2	-	CASSLRTGEPRYEQYF
TRBJ1-3	TRBV6-5	-	CASTGGNTIYF
TRBJ2-1	TRBV29-1	-	CSVPEQGWNEQFF
TRBJ2-2	TRBV5-8	-	CASSPWKNTGELFF
TRBJ2-3	TRBV27	-	CASTLQGHPHYTQYF
TRBJ1-2	TRBV12-3/TRBV12-4	-	CASSLALGGYTF
TRBJ1-1	TRBV5-1	once	CASSLALPGDTEAFF
TRBJ1-1	TRBV5-1	few	CASSGGTDTEAFF
TRBJ2-7	TRBV13	-	CASSPTRGPDPTEQYF
TRBJ1-5	TRBV11-2	-	CASSLLTGAGEPQHF
TRBJ2-4	TRBV11-1	-	CASSPRTGNIQYF
TRBJ1-5	TRBV12-3/TRBV12-4	-	CASSHDLTRVQHF
TRBJ1-1	TRBV14	-	CASSPWDRTKGEAFF
TRBJ1-3	TRBV7-9	few	CASSLETYGTPYTF
TRBJ1-2	TRBV29-1	-	CSVGTGDYGYTF
TRBJ2-2	TRBV19	-	CASSINSGNTGELFF
TRBJ2-2	TRBV7-9	-	CASSSPSGGVTGELFF
TRBJ1-2	TRBV30	-	CAWSLNLGVGYTF
TRBJ2-5	TRBV6-6	-	CASSYNPGQSRETQYF
TRBJ2-7	TRBV2	-	CATNWISYEQYF
TRBJ1-2	TRBV30	-	CAWSGGEGSYGYTF
TRBJ1-1	TRBV7-8	-	CASILTGGTEAFF
TRBJ1-2	TRBV2	-	CASRGPTGSNYGYTF
TRBJ1-6	TRBV19	-	CASSMAPGQGASPLHF
TRBJ1-2	TRBV6-5	-	CASSYSVPTVNYGYTF
TRBJ1-2	TRBV28	-	CASTPGVGGEDYGYTF
TRBJ2-1	TRBV7-3	-	CASSLVGTSGINEQFF
TRBJ2-5	TRBV7-9	-	CASSLRRSGRAQETQYF
TRBJ2-7	TRBV6-5	-	CASTKSNPSYEQYF
TRBJ2-1	TRBV3-1/TRBV3-2	-	CASSQDSSYNEQFF
TRBJ2-6	TRBV27	-	CASSFHGANVLTF
TRBJ2-7	TRBV5-8	-	CASSLGGGNYEQYF
TRBJ2-7	TRBV29-1	-	CSVVGLERSYEQYF